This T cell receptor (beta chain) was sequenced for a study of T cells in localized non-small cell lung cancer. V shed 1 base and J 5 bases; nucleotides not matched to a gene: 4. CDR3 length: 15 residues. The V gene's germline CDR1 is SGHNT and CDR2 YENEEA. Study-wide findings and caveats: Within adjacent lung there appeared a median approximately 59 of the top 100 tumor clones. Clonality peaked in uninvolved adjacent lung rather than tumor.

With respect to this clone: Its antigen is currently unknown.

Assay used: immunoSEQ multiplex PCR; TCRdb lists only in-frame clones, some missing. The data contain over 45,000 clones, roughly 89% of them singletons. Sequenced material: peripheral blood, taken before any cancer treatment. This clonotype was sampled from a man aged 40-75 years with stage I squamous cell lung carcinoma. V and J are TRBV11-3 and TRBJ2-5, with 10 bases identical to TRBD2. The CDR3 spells CASSLGGAGGETQYF. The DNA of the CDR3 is TGTGCCAGCAGCTTAGGAGGAGCGGGAGGGGAGACCCAGTACTTC.